The subject of this entry is one T cell receptor beta chain. What it binds is not known. PCR amplification relied on 60 Vbeta primers (plus 13 Jbeta primers). Using immunoSEQ multiplex PCR, the repertoire was profiled, and TCRdb retains in-frame clones only, with some absent. The table lists around 200,000 clones, approximately 80% of them singletons. The entry originates in a study of cytomegalovirus exposure and HLA in healthy donors. Study information: An earlier analysis found around 120 million unique TCR beta sequences from about 190 million T cells.

Regarding the study as a whole: In an earlier analysis, in fewer than 700 donors, most V segments appeared productive either ~87% or ~30% of the time. Common viral pathogens were later found to be apparently linked to several of the most significant clusters. Reportedly, a later analysis found an Asian-associated ancestry cluster had fewer N-insertions than the roughly 700-donor mean.

V trimming: 7 bases; J trimming: 6 bases; junction bases outside the gene matches: 13. Germline V gene lookup returns CDR1 MDHEN and CDR2 SYDVKM. The CDR3 has 15 amino acids. Material: PBMCs. The TCR originated in a woman in her forties or fifties in good health and CMV-seropositive. The rearrangement joins TRBV28 to TRBJ1-1; 8 bases map to TRBD1. The DNA of the CDR3 is TGTGCCAGCAAGAAAGCCTCTCAGGGGGCCCCTGAAGCTTTCTTT. It yields the protein CASKKASQGAPEAFF.